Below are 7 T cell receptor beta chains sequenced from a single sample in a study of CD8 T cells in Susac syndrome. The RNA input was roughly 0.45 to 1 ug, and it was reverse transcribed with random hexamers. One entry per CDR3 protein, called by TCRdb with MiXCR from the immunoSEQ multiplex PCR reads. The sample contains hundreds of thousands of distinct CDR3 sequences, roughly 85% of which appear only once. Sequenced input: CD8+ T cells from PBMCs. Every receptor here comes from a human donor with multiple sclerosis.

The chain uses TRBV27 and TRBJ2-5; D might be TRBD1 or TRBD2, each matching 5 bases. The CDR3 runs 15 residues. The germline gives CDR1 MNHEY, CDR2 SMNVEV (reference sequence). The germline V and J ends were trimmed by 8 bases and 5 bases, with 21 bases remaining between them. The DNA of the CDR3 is TGTGCCAGCCCCGTCGGGAACAGGCGGGTGGAGACCCAGTACTTC. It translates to CASPVGNRRVETQYF.

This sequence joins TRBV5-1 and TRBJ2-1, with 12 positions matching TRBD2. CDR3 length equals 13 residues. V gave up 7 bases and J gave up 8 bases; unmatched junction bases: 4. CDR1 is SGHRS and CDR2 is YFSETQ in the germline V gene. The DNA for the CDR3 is TGCGCCAGCCGACTAGCGGGAGAGGATGAGCAGTTCTTC. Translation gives CASRLAGEDEQFF.

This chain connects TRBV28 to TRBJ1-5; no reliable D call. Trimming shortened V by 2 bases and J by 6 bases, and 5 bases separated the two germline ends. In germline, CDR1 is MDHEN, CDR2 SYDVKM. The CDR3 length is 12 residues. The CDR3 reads CASSLRPQPQHF. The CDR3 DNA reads TGTGCCAGCAGTTTAAGGCCTCAGCCCCAGCATTTT.

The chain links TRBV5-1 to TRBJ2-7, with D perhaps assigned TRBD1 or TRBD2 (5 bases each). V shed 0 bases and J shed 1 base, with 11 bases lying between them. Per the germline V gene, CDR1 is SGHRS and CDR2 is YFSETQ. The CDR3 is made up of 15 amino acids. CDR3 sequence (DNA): TGCGCCAGCAGCTTGGTGGGGGAAGCATCCTACGAGCAGTACTTC. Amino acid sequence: CASSLVGEASYEQYF. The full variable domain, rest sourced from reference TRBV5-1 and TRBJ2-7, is KAGVTQTPRYLIKTRGQQVTLSCSPISGHRSVSWYQQTPGQGLQFLFEYFSETQRNKGNFPGRFSGRQFSNSRSEMNVSTLELGDSALYLCASSLVGEASYEQYFGPGTRLTVT.

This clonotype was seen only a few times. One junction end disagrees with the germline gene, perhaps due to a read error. CDR3 DNA sequence: TGTGCCAGCAGCCGCCGGGGCACTAACTATGGTTACACCTTC. Encoded protein: CASSRRGTNYGYTF. The chain links TRBV6-2 or TRBV6-3 to TRBJ1-2, with a weak D call TRBD1 (5 bases). The germline V gene has CDR1 MNHEY and CDR2 SVGEGT. The CDR3 has 14 residues.

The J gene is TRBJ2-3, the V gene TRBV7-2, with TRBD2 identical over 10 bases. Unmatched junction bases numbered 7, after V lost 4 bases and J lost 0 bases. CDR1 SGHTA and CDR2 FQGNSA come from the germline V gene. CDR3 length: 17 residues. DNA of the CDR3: TGTGCCAGCAGCTCGAGCGGGGGGGTATCTAGCACAGATACGCAGTATTTT. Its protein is CASSSSGGVSSTDTQYF.

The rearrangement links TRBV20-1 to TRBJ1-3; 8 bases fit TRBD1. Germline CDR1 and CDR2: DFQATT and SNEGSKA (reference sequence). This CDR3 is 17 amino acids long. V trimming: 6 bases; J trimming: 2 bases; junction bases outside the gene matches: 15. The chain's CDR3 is CSARMTGAMMPGNTIYF. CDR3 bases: TGCAGTGCCAGAATGACAGGGGCCATGATGCCTGGAAACACCATATATTTT.